Listed here is a single T cell receptor (beta chain). The antigen it recognizes is unknown. The sample holds no much larger clone one base away, and base qualities are not on file. The source of the sample is a study of CD8 T cells in Susac syndrome (dated by TCRdb to the late 2010s). Regarding the complete study: Whether CD8+ T cell activation and differentiation in Susac syndrome was antigen driven was tested using repertoire sequencing. The study compared CD8+ T cell repertoire clonality among 11 to 12 healthy donors, 14 Susac syndrome patients and roughly 15 multiple sclerosis patients.

High-throughput TCR beta sequencing profiled peripheral blood CD8+ and CD4+ T cells from healthy donors, Susac syndrome patients and multiple sclerosis patients. The multiple sclerosis controls were treatment-naive patients whose relapsing-remitting disease, either stable or active, fulfilled the revised McDonald criteria. Bulk CD8+ and CD4+ T cells were purified by magnetic negative isolation, while CD8+ TEMRA cells were enriched using FACS. Blood was drawn into EDTA tubes, processed within 24 hours, and PBMCs were isolated by density gradient centrifugation. PBMCs intended for TCR sequencing were frozen in liquid nitrogen and were later thawed in a 37 degrees C water bath. A purity of at least 90% was achieved for sorted or isolated CD4+, CD8+ and CD8+ TEMRA cells. RNA was extracted using the RNeasy kit, and about 0.5 to 1 microgram was reverse transcribed with random hexamers. The immunoSEQ multiplex PCR assay, which covers 54 Vbeta and 13 Jbeta segments, was used to amplify TCR beta CDR3 regions. PCR amplification bias was corrected by using a synthetic template baseline for primer optimization and computational correction. In the authors' own workflow: Reads were annotated to V, D and J genes according to IMGT and were analyzed with immunoSEQ Analyzer, with only productive sequences retained. To calculate clonality, Shannon entropy was normalized by log2 of the number of productive unique sequences and then subtracted from one. For each patient and control, public and private clones were evaluated within the 100 most prevalent clones. Susac-specific clones were defined as absent from healthy and MS cohorts, 800 to 1,200 published viral clones and other ImmuneACCESS disease sequences. The public sequencing data were trimmed at Q25 with fastp and processed into clonotypes with MiXCR by TCRdb, which kept only in-frame beta chains. Under each unique CDR3 protein, matching rows form one entry showing the most common genes and DNA. The V and J calls follow TCRdb's processing rather than the paper's. A total of about 300,000 distinct CDR3 sequences appear in this sample, approximately 85% of them only once. Roughly 0.22% of the sample belongs to the ten largest clones.

CDR1 and CDR2 are read off the germline V gene as SGHVS and FQNEAQ. Including cysteine and phenylalanine, the CDR3 has 15 amino acids. Only the CDR3 region is kept as DNA, spanning 45 bases read in frame from base 1. Trimming at the junction amounts to 5 bases on V and 2 bases on J, and the germline ends lie 15 bases apart. The investigation overall reported the following: The TCR sequencing and HLA analysis was acknowledged to have included a relatively small number of individuals.

The receptor was derived from a human donor with multiple sclerosis. The sequence joins TRBV7-8 to TRBJ2-5; confidence is insufficient to name the D gene. The sample was CD8+ T cells from PBMCs. The CDR3 protein sequence reads: CASSAPNIVQETQYF. The nucleotides read TGTGCCAGCAGCGCCCCCAATATCGTGCAAGAGACCCAGTACTTC.